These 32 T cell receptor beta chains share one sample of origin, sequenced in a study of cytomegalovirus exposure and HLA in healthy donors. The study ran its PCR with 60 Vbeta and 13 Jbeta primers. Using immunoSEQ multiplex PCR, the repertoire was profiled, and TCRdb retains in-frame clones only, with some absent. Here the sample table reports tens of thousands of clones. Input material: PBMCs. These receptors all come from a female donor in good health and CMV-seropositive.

CDR3 protein: CASSDRGGSYGYTF. CDR3 nucleotides: TGTGCCAGCTCCGACCGGGGAGGTTCCTATGGCTACACCTTC. The chain employs TRBV18 and TRBJ1-2, with D unclear. Germline V lookup: CDR1 KGHSH, CDR2 LQKENI. V lost 6 bases to trimming and J lost 4 bases, with 15 bases between them. CDR3 size: 14 residues. The whole variable domain, filled in from reference TRBV18 and TRBJ1-2, reads NAGVMQNPRHLVRRRGQEARLRCSPMKGHSHVYWYRQLPEEGLKFMVYLQKENIIDESGMPKERFSAEFPKEGPSILRIQQVVRGDSAAYFCASSDRGGSYGYTFGSGTRLTVV.

The CDR3 loop reads CASWTGNSNQPQHF. CDR3 in DNA: TGTGCCAGTTGGACAGGGAATAGCAATCAGCCCCAGCATTTT. The chain uses TRBV2 and TRBJ1-5, with TRBD1 identical over 8 bases. From germline, CDR1 is SNHLY and CDR2 FYNNEI. With V trimmed by 9 bases and J by 0 bases, 4 bases remained unmatched. The CDR3 is 14 residues long.

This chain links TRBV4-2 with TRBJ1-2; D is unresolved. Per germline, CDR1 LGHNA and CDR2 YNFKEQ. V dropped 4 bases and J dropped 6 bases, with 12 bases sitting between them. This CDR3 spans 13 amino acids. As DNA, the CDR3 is TGTGCCAGCAGCCGGATCTCCCGGGATGGCTACACCTTC. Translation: CASSRISRDGYTF.

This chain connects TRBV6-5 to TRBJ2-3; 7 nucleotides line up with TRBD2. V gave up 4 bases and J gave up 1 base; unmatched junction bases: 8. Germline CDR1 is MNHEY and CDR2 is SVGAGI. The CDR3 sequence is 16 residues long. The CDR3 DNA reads TGTGCCAGCAGTTCCCCGATGGCGGGGGGCACAGATACGCAGTATTTT. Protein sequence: CASSSPMAGGTDTQYF.

The CDR3, as DNA: TGTGCCAGCAGCGTAGCAGCAGGCGATGGCTACACCTTC. Translating it yields CASSVAAGDGYTF. This chain joins TRBV9 and TRBJ1-2, with D uncertain. Germline V gene lookup returns CDR1 SGDLS and CDR2 YYNGEE. The CDR3 loop spans 13 amino acids. The V end was cut by 0 bases, the J end by 6 bases, with 9 bases between.

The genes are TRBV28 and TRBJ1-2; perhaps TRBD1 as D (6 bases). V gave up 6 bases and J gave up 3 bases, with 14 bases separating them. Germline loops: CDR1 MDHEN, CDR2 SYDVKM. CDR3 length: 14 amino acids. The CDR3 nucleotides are TGTGCCAGCAGCTTGACAGGTTACGACTATGGCTACACCTTC. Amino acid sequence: CASSLTGYDYGYTF.

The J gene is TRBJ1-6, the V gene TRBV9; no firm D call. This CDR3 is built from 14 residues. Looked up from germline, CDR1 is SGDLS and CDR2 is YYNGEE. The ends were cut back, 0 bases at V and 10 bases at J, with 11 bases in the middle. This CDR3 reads CASSVEAAKSPLHF. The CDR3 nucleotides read TGTGCCAGCAGCGTAGAGGCGGCAAAATCACCCCTCCACTTT.

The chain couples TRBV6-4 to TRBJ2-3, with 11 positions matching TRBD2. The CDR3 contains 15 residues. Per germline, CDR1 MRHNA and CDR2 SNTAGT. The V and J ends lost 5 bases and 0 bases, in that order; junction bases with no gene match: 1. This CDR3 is CASSRTSGSTDTQYF. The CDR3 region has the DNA TGTGCCAGCAGTCGGACTAGCGGGAGCACAGATACGCAGTATTTT.

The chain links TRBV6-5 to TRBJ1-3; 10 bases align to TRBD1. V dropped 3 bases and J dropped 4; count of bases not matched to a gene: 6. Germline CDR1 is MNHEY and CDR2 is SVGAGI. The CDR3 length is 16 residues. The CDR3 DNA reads TGTGCCAGCAGTTATCGACAGGGGGCGACGGGAAACACCATATATTTT. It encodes CASSYRQGATGNTIYF.

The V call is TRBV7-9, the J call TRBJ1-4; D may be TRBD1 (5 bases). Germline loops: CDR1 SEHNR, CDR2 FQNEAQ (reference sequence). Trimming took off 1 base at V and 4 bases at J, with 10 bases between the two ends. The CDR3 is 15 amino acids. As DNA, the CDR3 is TGTGCCAGCAGCTTAGGCGGGACGGATAATGAAAAACTGTTTTTT. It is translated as CASSLGGTDNEKLFF.

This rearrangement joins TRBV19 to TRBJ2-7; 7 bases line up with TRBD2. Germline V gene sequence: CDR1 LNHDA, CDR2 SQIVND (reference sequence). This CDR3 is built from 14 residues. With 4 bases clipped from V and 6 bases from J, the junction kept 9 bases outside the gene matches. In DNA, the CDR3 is TGTGCCAGTAGTAGATTGACTAGCTCGGTCGAGCAGTACTTC. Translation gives CASSRLTSSVEQYF.

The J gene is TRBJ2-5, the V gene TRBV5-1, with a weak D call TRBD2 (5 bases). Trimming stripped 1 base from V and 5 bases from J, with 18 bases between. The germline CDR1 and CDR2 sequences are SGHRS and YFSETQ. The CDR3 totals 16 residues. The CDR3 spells CASSLNPRGSFETQYF. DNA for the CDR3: TGCGCCAGCAGCTTGAATCCTAGAGGGAGCTTTGAGACCCAGTACTTC.

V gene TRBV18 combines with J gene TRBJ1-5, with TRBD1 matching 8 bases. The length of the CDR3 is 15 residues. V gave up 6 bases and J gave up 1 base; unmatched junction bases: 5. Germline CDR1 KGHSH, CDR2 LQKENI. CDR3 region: CASSRTGISNQPQHF. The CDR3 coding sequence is TGTGCCAGCTCGCGGACAGGGATCAGCAATCAGCCCCAGCATTTT. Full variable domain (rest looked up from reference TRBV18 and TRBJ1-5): NAGVMQNPRHLVRRRGQEARLRCSPMKGHSHVYWYRQLPEEGLKFMVYLQKENIIDESGMPKERFSAEFPKEGPSILRIQQVVRGDSAAYFCASSRTGISNQPQHFGDGTRLSIL.

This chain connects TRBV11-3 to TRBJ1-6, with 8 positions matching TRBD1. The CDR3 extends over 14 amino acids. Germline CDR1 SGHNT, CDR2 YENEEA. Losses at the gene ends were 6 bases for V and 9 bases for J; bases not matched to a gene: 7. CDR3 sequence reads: CASRRTGSGSPLHF. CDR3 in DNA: TGTGCCAGCAGGCGGACAGGGTCGGGTTCACCCCTCCACTTT.

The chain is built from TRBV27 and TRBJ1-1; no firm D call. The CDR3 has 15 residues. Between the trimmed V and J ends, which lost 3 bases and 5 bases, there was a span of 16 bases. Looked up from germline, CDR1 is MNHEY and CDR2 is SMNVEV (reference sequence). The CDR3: CASSLSRRAWTEAFF. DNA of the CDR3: TGTGCCAGCAGTTTGTCCCGGCGGGCTTGGACTGAAGCTTTCTTT.

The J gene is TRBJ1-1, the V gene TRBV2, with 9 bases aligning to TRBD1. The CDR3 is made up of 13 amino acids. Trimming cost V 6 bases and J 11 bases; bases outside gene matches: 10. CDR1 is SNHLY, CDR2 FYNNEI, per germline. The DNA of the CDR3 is TGTGCCAGCAGAACAGGGGGCACCAATGGGGCTTTCTTT. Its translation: CASRTGGTNGAFF.

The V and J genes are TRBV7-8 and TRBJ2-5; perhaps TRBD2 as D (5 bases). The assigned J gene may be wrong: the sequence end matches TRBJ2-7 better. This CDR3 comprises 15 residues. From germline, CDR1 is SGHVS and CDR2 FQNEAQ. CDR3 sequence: CASSKSMGAPYEQYF. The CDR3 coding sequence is TGTGCCAGCAGCAAATCCATGGGAGCCCCCTACGAGCAGTACTTC.

The CDR3 is CASSLTGYEQYF. The CDR3 DNA is TGTGCCAGCAGTTTGACAGGATACGAGCAGTACTTC. This chain joins TRBV27 and TRBJ2-7; possible D gene TRBD1, 6 bases. CDR3 length: 12 residues. Trimming shortened V by 3 bases and J by 4 bases, and 7 bases separated the two germline ends. Germline V CDR1 and CDR2: MNHEY, SMNVEV (reference sequence).

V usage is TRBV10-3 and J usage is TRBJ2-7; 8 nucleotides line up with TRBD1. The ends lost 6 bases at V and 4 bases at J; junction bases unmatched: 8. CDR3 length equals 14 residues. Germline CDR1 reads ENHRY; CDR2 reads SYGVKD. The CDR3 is CAIRETGTGYEQYF. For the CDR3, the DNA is TGTGCCATCAGAGAGACAGGGACAGGATACGAGCAGTACTTC.

The CDR3 is CASSGQGTHEQYF. In DNA form, the CDR3 reads TGTGCCAGCAGTGGACAGGGGACCCACGAGCAGTACTTC. The chain recombines TRBV6-5 with TRBJ2-7, with 9 bases identical to TRBD1. The CDR3 spans 13 residues. Germline trimming cut 5 bases from V and 5 bases from J; bases unmatched to any gene: 4. Germline V CDR1 and CDR2: MNHEY, SVGAGI.

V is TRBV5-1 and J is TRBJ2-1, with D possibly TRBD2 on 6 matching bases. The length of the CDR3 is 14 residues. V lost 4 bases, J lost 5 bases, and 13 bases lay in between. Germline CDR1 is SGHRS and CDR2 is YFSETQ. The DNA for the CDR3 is TGCGCCAGCAGCGCGGGACGCCCCGACAATGAGCAGTTCTTC. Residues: CASSAGRPDNEQFF. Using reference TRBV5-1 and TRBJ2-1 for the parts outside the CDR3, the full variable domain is KAGVTQTPRYLIKTRGQQVTLSCSPISGHRSVSWYQQTPGQGLQFLFEYFSETQRNKGNFPGRFSGRQFSNSRSEMNVSTLELGDSALYLCASSAGRPDNEQFFGPGTRLTVL.

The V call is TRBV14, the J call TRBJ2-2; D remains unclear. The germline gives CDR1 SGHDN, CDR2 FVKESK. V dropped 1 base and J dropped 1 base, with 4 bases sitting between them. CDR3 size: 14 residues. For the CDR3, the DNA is TGTGCCAGCAGCCAAGCCTGGAACACCGGGGAGCTGTTTTTT. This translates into CASSQAWNTGELFF.

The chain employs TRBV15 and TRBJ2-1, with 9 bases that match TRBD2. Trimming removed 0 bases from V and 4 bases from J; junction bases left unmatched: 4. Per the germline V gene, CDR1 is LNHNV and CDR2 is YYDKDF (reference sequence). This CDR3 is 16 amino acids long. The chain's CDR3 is CATSRDGGGGYNEQFF. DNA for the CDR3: TGTGCCACCAGCAGAGATGGCGGGGGGGGTTACAATGAGCAGTTCTTC.

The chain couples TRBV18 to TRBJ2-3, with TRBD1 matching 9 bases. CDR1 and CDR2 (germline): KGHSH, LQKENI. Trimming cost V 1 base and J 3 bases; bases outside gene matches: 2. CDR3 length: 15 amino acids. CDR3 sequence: CASSPRTGATDTQYF. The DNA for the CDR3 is TGTGCCAGCTCACCACGGACAGGGGCTACAGATACGCAGTATTTT.

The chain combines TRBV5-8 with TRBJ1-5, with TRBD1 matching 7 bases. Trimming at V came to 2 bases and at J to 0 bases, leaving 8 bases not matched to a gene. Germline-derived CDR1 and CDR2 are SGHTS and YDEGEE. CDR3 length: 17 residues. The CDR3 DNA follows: TGTGCCAGCAGCTTCGGCAGGGACAGCTATAGCAATCAGCCCCAGCATTTT. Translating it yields CASSFGRDSYSNQPQHF.

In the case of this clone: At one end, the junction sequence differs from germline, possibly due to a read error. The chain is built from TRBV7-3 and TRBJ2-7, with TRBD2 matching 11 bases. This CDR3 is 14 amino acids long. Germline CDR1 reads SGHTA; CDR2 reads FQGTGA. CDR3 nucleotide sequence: TGTGCCAGCTTTAGCGGGAGGGGCTCCAACGAGCAGTACTTC. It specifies CASFSGRGSNEQYF. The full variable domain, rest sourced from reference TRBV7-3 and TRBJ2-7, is GAGVSQTPSNKVTEKGKYVELRCDPISGHTALYWYRQSLGQGPEFLIYFQGTGAADDSGLPNDRFFAVRPEGSVSTLKIQRTERGDSAVYLCASFSGRGSNEQYFGPGTRLTVT.

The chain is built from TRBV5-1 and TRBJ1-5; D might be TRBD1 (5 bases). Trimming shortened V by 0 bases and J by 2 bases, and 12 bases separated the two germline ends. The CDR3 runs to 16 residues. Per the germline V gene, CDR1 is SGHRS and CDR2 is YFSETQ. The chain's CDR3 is CASSLGAGSGNQPQHF. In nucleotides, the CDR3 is TGCGCCAGCAGCTTGGGTGCAGGGTCTGGCAATCAGCCCCAGCATTTT.

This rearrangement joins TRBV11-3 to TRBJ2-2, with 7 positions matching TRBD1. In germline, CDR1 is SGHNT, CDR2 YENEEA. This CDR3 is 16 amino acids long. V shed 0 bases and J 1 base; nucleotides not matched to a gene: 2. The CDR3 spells CASSLEGQVNTGELFF. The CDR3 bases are TGTGCCAGCAGCTTAGAAGGACAGGTGAACACCGGGGAGCTGTTTTTT. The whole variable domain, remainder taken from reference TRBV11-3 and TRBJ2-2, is EAGVVQSPRYKIIEKKQPVAFWCNPISGHNTLYWYLQNLGQGPELLIRYENEEAVDDSQLPKDRFSAERLKGVDSTLKIQPAELGDSAVYLCASSLEGQVNTGELFFGEGSRLTVL.

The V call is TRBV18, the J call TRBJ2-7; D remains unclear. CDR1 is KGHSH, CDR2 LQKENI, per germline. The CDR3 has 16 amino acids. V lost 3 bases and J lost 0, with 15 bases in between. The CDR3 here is CASSPNSPTSSYEQYF. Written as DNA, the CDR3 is TGTGCCAGCTCACCGAACAGTCCCACGAGCTCCTACGAGCAGTACTTC.

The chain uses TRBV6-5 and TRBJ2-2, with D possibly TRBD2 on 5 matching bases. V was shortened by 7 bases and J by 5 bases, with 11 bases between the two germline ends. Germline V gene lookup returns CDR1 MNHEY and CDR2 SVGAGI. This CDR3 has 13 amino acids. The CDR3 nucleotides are TGTGCCAGCAATAAACTAGGGACCGGGGAGCTGTTTTTT. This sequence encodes CASNKLGTGELFF.

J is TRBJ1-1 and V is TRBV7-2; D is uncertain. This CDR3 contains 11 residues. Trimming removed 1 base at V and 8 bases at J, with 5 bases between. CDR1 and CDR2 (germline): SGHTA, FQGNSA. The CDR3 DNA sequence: TGTGCCAGCAGCTTAGTTCTGGAAGCTTTCTTT. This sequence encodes CASSLVLEAFF.

CDR3 region: CASSDPGGAEYEQYF. The CDR3 DNA follows: TGTGCCAGCAGTGACCCCGGAGGGGCTGAATACGAGCAGTACTTC. The rearrangement joins TRBV6-1 to TRBJ2-7, with a weak D call TRBD2 (6 bases). Trimming stripped 3 bases from V and 4 bases from J, with 16 bases between. Looked up from germline, CDR1 is MNHNS and CDR2 is SASEGT. CDR3 length: 15 residues.